This is a list of T cell receptor beta chains from one sample in a study of cytomegalovirus exposure and HLA in healthy donors. The repertoire was sequenced with immunoSEQ multiplex PCR; TCRdb's copy has only in-frame clones and lacks some. The sample yields under 150,000 clones, approximately 9.4% seen once. Sequencing input: PBMCs. Receptors originate from a man between 25 and 39 years old in good health and CMV-seronegative. Each CDR3 is given with its conserved first and last residue. A D gene is named only where the DNA matches it firmly. Rows give clone size only sometimes, using once, few, many, or a class for an expanded clone.

d_call j_call clone_size v_call cdr3_aa cdr3_nt
TRBD1 TRBJ2-7 few TRBV6-6 CASRAGQGPYEQYF TGTGCCAGCAGAGCCGGACAGGGGCCCTACGAGCAGTATTTC
TRBD2 TRBJ2-7 - TRBV7-2 CASSSGLAVSYEQYF TGTGCCAGCAGCTCCGGACTAGCGGTCTCCTACGAGCAGTACTTC
TRBD2 TRBJ2-7 few TRBV28 CASSSGLAGPYEQYF TGTGCCAGCAGTTCGGGACTAGCGGGGCCCTACGAGCAGTACTTC
TRBD1 TRBJ2-7 - TRBV6-6 CASSYEGQGVGEQYF TGTGCCAGCAGTTACGAGGGACAGGGGGTTGGTGAGCAGTACTTC
TRBD2 TRBJ2-3 few TRBV7-2 CASSLGLAGGSATDTQYF TGTGCCAGCAGCTTAGGACTAGCGGGGGGGTCTGCTACAGATACGCAGTATTTT
TRBD1 TRBJ1-2 few TRBV6-1 CASKRTGGYGYTF TGTGCCAGCAAGAGGACAGGGGGCTATGGCTACACCTTC
TRBD2 TRBJ2-1 few TRBV28 CASSSPRGRGYNEQFF TGTGCCAGCAGTTCCCCGCGAGGGAGGGGCTACAATGAGCAGTTCTTC
- TRBJ2-5 few TRBV19 CASSKRGSGETQYF TGTGCCAGTAGTAAGAGAGGGAGCGGGGAGACCCAGTACTTC
TRBD2 TRBJ2-7 - TRBV4-2 CASSQDGTSGSYEQYF TGTGCCAGCAGCCAAGATGGGACTAGCGGCTCCTACGAGCAGTACTTC
- TRBJ1-1 - TRBV9 CASSVTANTEAFF TGTGCCAGCAGCGTCACAGCTAACACTGAAGCTTTCTTT
- TRBJ2-7 - TRBV6-1 CASSEALGLLNYEQYF TGTGCCAGCAGTGAAGCACTGGGACTTTTAAACTACGAGCAGTACTTC
TRBD1 TRBJ2-7 few TRBV15 CATREGTGDRYEQYF TGTGCCACCAGAGAGGGCACAGGGGATCGATACGAGCAGTACTTC
- TRBJ2-2 few TRBV28 CASWGDLNTGELFF TGTGCCAGCTGGGGGGACCTGAACACCGGGGAGCTGTTTTTT
TRBD1 TRBJ2-7 - TRBV2 CASDTGGSYEQYF TGTGCCAGCGATACAGGGGGCTCCTACGAGCAGTACTTC
- TRBJ1-1 few TRBV30 CAWTGQISTEAFF TGTGCCTGGACTGGGCAAATCAGCACTGAAGCTTTCTTT
TRBD1 TRBJ2-1 few TRBV11-2 CASSSPFRDREFNEQFF TGTGCCAGCAGCTCTCCGTTCCGGGACAGGGAGTTCAATGAGCAGTTCTTC
TRBD1 TRBJ2-3 few TRBV15 CATSSRTGGVDTQYF TGTGCCACCAGCTCCAGGACAGGGGGAGTAGATACGCAGTATTTT
- TRBJ2-1 once TRBV7-9 CASSLVKTGTRGVGEQFF TGTGCCAGCAGCTTGGTCAAAACCGGGACTCGTGGTGTGGGTGAGCAGTTCTTC
- TRBJ1-1 few TRBV9 CASSQGTNTEAFF TGTGCCAGCAGCCAGGGTACTAACACTGAAGCTTTCTTT
- TRBJ1-4 few TRBV4-3 CASRNGQSDYDEKLFF TGCGCCAGCAGAAACGGACAGTCCGATTATGATGAAAAACTGTTTTTT
- TRBJ2-3 - TRBV6-5 CASSLGRGDTQYF TGTGCCAGCAGTTTGGGTCGGGGAGATACGCAGTATTTT
TRBD1 TRBJ1-2 many TRBV5-4 CASSPGQGATSYGYTF TGTGCCAGCAGCCCGGGACAGGGGGCGACTAGCTATGGCTACACCTTC
- TRBJ2-5 - TRBV13 CASSSPRETQYF TGTGCCAGCAGCTCTCCCCGAGAGACCCAGTACTTC
- TRBJ1-5 few TRBV29-1 CSAGQGNQPQHF TGCAGCGCCGGCCAGGGGAATCAGCCCCAGCATTTT
TRBD2 TRBJ2-3 few TRBV19 CASSIPGTSGTDTQYF TGTGCCAGTAGTATACCGGGGACTAGCGGCACAGATACGCAGTATTTT
TRBD1 TRBJ2-5 - TRBV5-1 CASSLEGAQETQYF TGCGCCAGCAGCTTGGAGGGGGCTCAAGAGACCCAGTACTTC
- TRBJ2-7 few TRBV5-5 CASSPGLYEQYF TGTGCCAGCAGTCCGGGACTCTACGAGCAGTACTTC
- TRBJ1-4 - TRBV27 CASRRGGLDEKLFF TGTGCCAGCAGGCGCGGGGGCTTGGATGAAAAACTGTTTTTT
- TRBJ2-3 - TRBV29-1 CSVEDIPRGDTDTQYF TGCAGCGTTGAAGATATCCCGCGGGGAGACACAGATACGCAGTATTTT
- TRBJ1-6 few TRBV10-3 CAISEDLGRNSPLHF TGTGCCATCAGTGAGGACCTTGGGCGCAATTCACCCCTCCACTTT
- TRBJ2-7 few TRBV28 CASRPRESEQYF TGTGCCAGTAGACCTAGGGAGTCCGAGCAGTACTTC
TRBD1 TRBJ1-4 few TRBV19 CASSPRDSEKLFF TGTGCCAGTAGTCCCAGGGACAGCGAAAAACTGTTTTTT
- TRBJ1-5 - TRBV9 CASSVEAANQPQHF TGTGCCAGCAGCGTAGAGGCAGCGAATCAGCCCCAGCATTTT
- TRBJ2-3 few TRBV29-1 CSVGPGHPTDTQYF TGCAGCGTTGGACCCGGACACCCCACAGATACGCAGTATTTT
TRBD1 TRBJ2-5 - TRBV15 CATSRDLRDRGQETQYF TGTGCCACCAGCAGAGATCTCCGGGACAGGGGCCAAGAGACCCAGTACTTC
- TRBJ2-5 - TRBV7-2 CASSLGTRETQYF TGTGCCAGCAGCTTAGGTACTCGGGAGACCCAGTACTTC
- TRBJ1-1 few TRBV4-3 CASSQDPTGFTEAFF TGCGCCAGCAGCCAAGATCCGACCGGGTTCACTGAAGCTTTCTTT
TRBD1 TRBJ1-2 few TRBV9 CASSAGARGKGYTF TGTGCCAGCAGCGCCGGGGCCAGGGGGAAAGGCTACACCTTC
TRBD1 TRBJ1-6 - TRBV6-1 CASSDFDRVGSPLHF TGTGCCAGCAGTGACTTCGACAGGGTTGGTTCACCCCTCCACTTT
- TRBJ2-2 few TRBV4-1 CASSHQDTDTGELFF TGCGCCAGCAGCCATCAGGACACAGACACCGGGGAGCTGTTTTTT
TRBD2 TRBJ2-5 few TRBV4-3 CASSQDYRRGGPQETQYF TGCGCCAGCAGCCAAGATTATCGGCGGGGGGGCCCCCAAGAGACCCAGTACTTC
- TRBJ2-5 - TRBV6-5 CASSLGHSGETQYF TGTGCCAGCAGCTTGGGACACTCGGGGGAGACCCAGTACTTC
TRBD1 TRBJ2-1 few TRBV7-3 CASSNTGGSEQFF TGTGCCAGCAGCAACACAGGGGGCTCGGAGCAGTTCTTC
TRBD1 TRBJ1-1 few TRBV29-1 CSASDRAMNTEAFF TGCAGCGCTTCCGACAGGGCTATGAACACTGAAGCTTTCTTT
TRBD2 TRBJ2-1 - TRBV7-2 CASSLGAGGLSYNEQFF TGTGCCAGCAGCTTAGGAGCGGGGGGCCTCTCCTACAATGAGCAGTTCTTC
TRBD1 TRBJ2-4 - TRBV4-1 CASSPTGGNNIQYF TGCGCCAGCAGCCCGACAGGGGGCAACAACATTCAGTACTTC
- TRBJ1-5 few TRBV12-5 CASGLARDKLGSSNQPQHF TGTGCTAGTGGTTTGGCACGGGACAAACTAGGAAGCAGCAATCAGCCCCAGCATTTT
- TRBJ2-1 few TRBV4-1 CASSQDGKGRPDYNEQFF TGCGCCAGCAGCCAAGATGGGAAGGGGCGACCGGACTACAATGAGCAGTTCTTC
- TRBJ1-2 few TRBV4-1 CASSRGGRSYTF TGCGCCAGCAGCCGGGGGGGCCGTAGCTACACCTTC
- TRBJ1-6 few TRBV30 CAWSVRGHLNSPLHF TGTGCCTGGAGTGTACGAGGGCATCTTAATTCACCCCTCCACTTT
- TRBJ1-6 few TRBV10-1 CASSERQRNSPLHF TGCGCCAGCAGTGAGAGACAGCGTAATTCACCCCTCCACTTT
- TRBJ2-2 few TRBV5-1 CASQTGKDTGELFF TGCGCCAGTCAAACAGGGAAGGACACCGGGGAGCTGTTTTTT
- TRBJ2-3 few TRBV18 CASSQTKFTGLSTDTQYF TGTGCCAGCTCACAAACGAAGTTTACCGGACTTAGCACAGATACGCAGTATTTT
- TRBJ1-5 few TRBV2 CASSEQGSNQPQHF TGTGCCAGCAGTGAACAGGGTTCCAATCAGCCCCAGCATTTT